A selection of T cell receptor beta chains follows, all from one sample in a study of neurological immune-mediated disorders. TCRdb reprocessed the 5' RACE reads via MiXCR and lists one record per CDR3 protein. The sample lists 45,000 to 50,000 distinct CDR3 sequences, roughly 4% occurring once. Source material: PBMCs. Receptors were obtained from a woman aged 60 to 75 with multiple sclerosis. Both conserved end residues are part of each CDR3. The D gene is left open where the match is weak. Size is stated for part of the rows, as once, few or many counts, or as a class when the clone is expanded.

d_gene	v_gene	j_gene	abundance	CDR3nt	CDR3aa
TRBD2	TRBV5-1	TRBJ2-2	-	TGCGCCAGCAGCCCTGGACTAGCGGGGGTTACCGGGGAGCTGTTTTTT	CASSPGLAGVTGELFF
-	TRBV7-2	TRBJ2-2	many	TGTGCCAGCAGCCTGCACGGGGACGCCGGGGAGCTGTTTTTT	CASSLHGDAGELFF
-	TRBV7-7	TRBJ2-5	many	TGTGCCAGCAGCTTTGGGGCATCAGGACAGCTCCAAGAGACCCAGTACTTC	CASSFGASGQLQETQYF
-	TRBV20-1	TRBJ2-2	many	TGCAGTGCTAGAGACAGGGCCCACACCGGGGAGCTGTTTTTT	CSARDRAHTGELFF
-	TRBV6-1	TRBJ1-2	many	TGTGCCAGCAGTGAACCGACGGGACACTACACCTTC	CASSEPTGHYTF
TRBD2	TRBV28	TRBJ2-7	many	TGTGCCAGCAGTTATGCGGGGGGAGGCCACGAGCAGTACTTC	CASSYAGGGHEQYF
-	TRBV5-1	TRBJ1-1	many	TGCGCCAGCGGGGGGGCGATAGGAGCTGAAGCTTTCTTT	CASGGAIGAEAFF
TRBD1	TRBV14	TRBJ1-5	-	TGTGCCAGCAGCCAAGAGAGAGACAGGGGGAATCAGCCCCAGAATTTT	CASSQERDRGNQPQNF
-	TRBV5-1	TRBJ2-3	many	TGCGCCAGCAGCTCCCGCCCGGGACTGATCACAGATACGCAGTATTTT	CASSSRPGLITDTQYF
-	TRBV9	TRBJ2-3	few	TGTGCCAGCAGCGACTTCGCGGGGGCGGGAGATACGCAGTATTTT	CASSDFAGAGDTQYF
-	TRBV7-2	TRBJ2-5	many	TGTGCCAGCAGCTTAGCGGGGACCAACCAAGAGACCCAGTACTTC	CASSLAGTNQETQYF
TRBD2	TRBV12-3/TRBV12-4	TRBJ2-2	-	TGTGCCAGCAGTCCTATTGGTAGCGGGAGTATCGGGGAGCTGTTTTTT	CASSPIGSGSIGELFF
-	TRBV12-3/TRBV12-4	TRBJ2-5	many	TGTGCCAGCAGTTTAGCGCAAGGGGAGACCCAGTACTTC	CASSLAQGETQYF
TRBD2	TRBV2	TRBJ2-2	few	TGTGCCAGCAGTAGGACTAGCGGGAGGAACACCGGGGAGCTGTTTTTT	CASSRTSGRNTGELFF
TRBD2	TRBV12-3/TRBV12-4	TRBJ2-3	many	TGTGCCAGCAGTTCTAGCGGGAAGTCTACGCAGTATTTT	CASSSSGKSTQYF
-	TRBV10-3	TRBJ1-3	many	TGTGCCATCAGTGAGTCGTATACTCCTGGAAACACCATATATTTT	CAISESYTPGNTIYF
TRBD1	TRBV6-2/TRBV6-3	TRBJ2-5	few	TGTGCCAGCAGTTTTCAACAGGGGGCGCGGGAAGAGACCCAGTACTTC	CASSFQQGAREETQYF
-	TRBV20-1	TRBJ1-3	many	TGCAGTGCTAGACCCGGGGAAGGGATTGGCCCCTCTGGAAACACCATATATTTT	CSARPGEGIGPSGNTIYF
-	TRBV20-1	TRBJ2-2	many	TGCAGTGCTAGGGTTGCTTACACCGGGGAGCTGTTTTTT	CSARVAYTGELFF
-	TRBV5-5	TRBJ2-2	many	TGTGCCAGCAGCTTGGATGGGACCGGGGAGCTGTTTTTT	CASSLDGTGELFF
-	TRBV10-3	TRBJ2-1	many	TGTGCCATCAGCCCTGTAGGTGATGAGCAGTTCTTC	CAISPVGDEQFF
TRBD1	TRBV4-3	TRBJ1-4	few	TGCGCCAGCAGCCAACTGACAGGGGCGAATGAAAAACTGTTTTTT	CASSQLTGANEKLFF
TRBD2	TRBV3-1	TRBJ2-2	many	TGTGCCAGCAGCCGGCTAGCGGGGGGGCCGACCGGGGAGCTGTTTTTT	CASSRLAGGPTGELFF
-	TRBV20-1	TRBJ1-1	many	TGCAGTGCTCGTTCTGTCACTGAAGCTTTCTTT	CSARSVTEAFF
TRBD2	TRBV6-5	TRBJ2-1	few	TGTGCCAGCAGTTCCCCTCATAGCGGGAGCTCCTACAATGAGCAGTTCTTC	CASSSPHSGSSYNEQFF
TRBD1	TRBV7-2	TRBJ1-2	many	TGTGCCAGCAGCTTAGGCGGAGCTGACAGGGGAGGGGTCAGTGGCTACACCTTC	CASSLGGADRGGVSGYTF
-	TRBV5-4	TRBJ2-1	many	TGTGCCAGCAGCTTGGGTAGTACAGCATCCTACAATGAGCAGTTCTTC	CASSLGSTASYNEQFF
TRBD2	TRBV10-3	TRBJ2-5	many	TGTGCCACAGCATCTAGCGGCCAAGAGACCCAGTACTTC	CATASSGQETQYF
TRBD2	TRBV7-3	TRBJ2-3	few	TGTGCCAGCAGCTACAGACTAGCCACAGATACGCAGTATTTT	CASSYRLATDTQYF